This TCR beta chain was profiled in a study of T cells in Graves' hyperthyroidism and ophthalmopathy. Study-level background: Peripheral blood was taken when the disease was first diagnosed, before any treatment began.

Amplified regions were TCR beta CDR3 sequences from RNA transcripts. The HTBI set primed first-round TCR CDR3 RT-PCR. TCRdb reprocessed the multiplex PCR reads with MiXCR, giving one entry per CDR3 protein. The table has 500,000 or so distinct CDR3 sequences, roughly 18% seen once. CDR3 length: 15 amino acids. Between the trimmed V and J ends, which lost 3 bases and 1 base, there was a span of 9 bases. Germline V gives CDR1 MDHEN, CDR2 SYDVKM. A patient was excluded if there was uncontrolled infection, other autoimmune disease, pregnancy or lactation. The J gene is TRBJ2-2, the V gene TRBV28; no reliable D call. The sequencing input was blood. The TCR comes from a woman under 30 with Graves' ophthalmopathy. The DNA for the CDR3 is TGTGCCAGCAGTTTTCCCAGACTGAACACCGGGGAGCTGTTTTTT. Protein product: CASSFPRLNTGELFF. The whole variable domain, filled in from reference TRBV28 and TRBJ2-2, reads DVKVTQSSRYLVKRTGEKVFLECVQDMDHENMFWYRQDPGLGLRLIYFSYDVKMKEKGDIPEGYSVSREKKERFSLILESASTNQTSMYLCASSFPRLNTGELFFGEGSRLTVL.